This entry lists 14 T cell receptor beta chains sequenced from one sample in a study of blood T cell repertoires in COVID-19. Profiling relied on immunoSEQ multiplex PCR, and the TCRdb table lists in-frame clones only, not all of them. The sample records roughly 150,000 clones, about 77% being singletons. The sequencing sample was made of peripheral blood. These receptors originate from a woman aged 80 or over with acute or convalescent COVID-19.

This clone was counted a few times. V is TRBV28 and J is TRBJ2-7; no reliable D call. The ends were cut back, 11 bases at V and 3 bases at J, with 14 bases in the middle. Germline CDR1 and CDR2: MDHEN and SYDVKM. This CDR3 comprises 12 residues. CDR3 loop: CAAKPVGYEQYF. CDR3 nucleotides: TGTGCCGCCAAGCCCGTCGGCTACGAGCAGTACTTC.

The V call is TRBV29-1, the J call TRBJ2-2, with 8 bases that match TRBD2. J was trimmed by 9 bases and V by 5 bases; bases with no gene match: 5. Germline-derived CDR1 and CDR2 are SQVTM and ANQGSEA. The CDR3 length is 12 residues. For the CDR3, the DNA is TGCAGCGTTCGGGGGGGTAGTAGGGAGCTGTTTTTT. Its translation: CSVRGGSRELFF.

This clone was detected only a few times. V and J are TRBV2 and TRBJ1-5, with 7 positions matching TRBD1. This CDR3 spans 15 amino acids. Germline loops: CDR1 SNHLY, CDR2 FYNNEI. J was trimmed by 7 bases and V by 6 bases; bases with no gene match: 12. Written as DNA, the CDR3 is TGTGCCAGCAGCCTCCGGACAGGAAGTGGACAGCCCCAGCATTTT. Protein sequence: CASSLRTGSGQPQHF.

The rearrangement uses TRBV7-8 and TRBJ2-2; D uncertain. This CDR3 is 14 amino acids long. The germline gives CDR1 SGHVS, CDR2 FQNEAQ. V was clipped by 1 base and J by 4 bases, with 7 bases between them. CDR3 DNA: TGTGCCAGCAGCTTAGAGCCGGTCACCGGGGAGCTGTTTTTT. Its protein product is CASSLEPVTGELFF.

The genes are TRBV20-1 and TRBJ1-3; unclear D gene. The V gene lost 6 bases and the J gene lost 2 bases, with 5 bases spanning the gap. Germline V lookup: CDR1 DFQATT, CDR2 SNEGSKA (reference sequence). The CDR3 consists of 11 residues. The CDR3 bases are TGCAGTGCCGGGACTGGAAACACCATATATTTT. This encodes CSAGTGNTIYF.

This clone has a handful of counts. V gene TRBV5-4 combines with J gene TRBJ1-3; D remains ambiguous. Germline V CDR1 and CDR2: SGHNT, YYREEE (reference sequence). V lost 0 bases and J lost 2, with 12 bases in between. The CDR3 runs 16 residues. The CDR3: CASSLGGAAPGNTIYF. The CDR3 DNA reads TGTGCCAGCAGCTTGGGAGGAGCCGCGCCTGGAAACACCATATATTTT.

In this sample, this clone turned up a few times. The rearrangement joins TRBV28 to TRBJ1-5; possibly TRBD1 for D (5 bases). The V gene's germline CDR1 is MDHEN and CDR2 SYDVKM. The CDR3 sequence is 14 residues long. Trimming removed 6 bases at V and 4 bases at J, with 13 bases between. The CDR3 sequence is CASSQGFWNQPQHF. In nucleotides, the CDR3 is TGTGCCAGCAGCCAGGGTTTTTGGAATCAGCCCCAGCATTTT.

The chain carries TRBV5-1 and TRBJ2-3, with 9 nucleotides matching TRBD1. There are 14 residues in the CDR3. CDR1 is SGHRS, CDR2 YFSETQ, per germline. V lost 4 bases to trimming and J lost 5 bases; unmatched junction nucleotides: 5. CDR3 DNA: TGCGCCAGCAGCCGGACAGGGGAAATAGATACGCAGTATTTT. This sequence encodes CASSRTGEIDTQYF.

The chain is built from TRBV27 and TRBJ2-3, with 9 positions matching TRBD2. The CDR3 spans 16 residues. V dropped 3 bases and J dropped 2; count of bases not matched to a gene: 6. Germline V gene data show CDR1 as MNHEY and CDR2 as SMNVEV (reference sequence). CDR3 sequence (DNA): TGTGCCAGCAGTTTTCGGGGACTAGCCTCCACAGATACGCAGTATTTT. Translation: CASSFRGLASTDTQYF.

The chain uses TRBV10-2 and TRBJ2-7; 8 nucleotides line up with TRBD1. J lost 5 bases, V lost 6 bases, and 12 bases had no gene match. The V gene's germline CDR1 is WSHSY and CDR2 SAAADI. This CDR3 has 15 residues. The CDR3 sequence: CASSGQGGSWDEQYF. The CDR3 bases are TGCGCCAGCAGCGGACAGGGTGGGTCCTGGGACGAGCAGTACTTC.

This chain uses TRBV7-3 with TRBJ2-3; TRBD1 matches 8 bases. The CDR3 is 15 amino acids. Germline V gives CDR1 SGHTA, CDR2 FQGTGA. The J segment lost 0 bases and the V segment lost 1 base, leaving 0 bases of the junction unmatched. CDR3 protein: CASSLRQGSTDTQYF. CDR3 nucleotide sequence: TGTGCCAGCAGCTTAAGACAGGGGAGCACAGATACGCAGTATTTT. The full variable domain, in which reference TRBV7-3 and TRBJ2-3 provide the parts outside the CDR3, is GAGVSQTPSNKVTEKGKYVELRCDPISGHTALYWYRQSLGQGPEFLIYFQGTGAADDSGLPNDRFFAVRPEGSVSTLKIQRTERGDSAVYLCASSLRQGSTDTQYFGPGTRLTVL.

This rearrangement joins TRBV19 to TRBJ2-3; possible D gene TRBD2, 5 bases. In germline, CDR1 is LNHDA, CDR2 SQIVND (reference sequence). V was cut by 0 bases and J by 8 bases, with 12 bases left in between. This CDR3 is built from 14 residues. CDR3 amino acids: CASSIDPGVFTQYF. The CDR3 DNA is TGTGCCAGTAGTATAGATCCCGGGGTTTTTACGCAGTATTTT.

This clone has only one observation. The CDR3 nucleotides are TGTGCCAGCCAGGGGGACAATAGCAATCAGCCCCAGCATTTT. Amino acids: CASQGDNSNQPQHF. The gene calls are TRBV6-5 and TRBJ1-5, with TRBD1 matching 7 bases. This CDR3 region has 14 residues. The V gene's germline CDR1 is MNHEY and CDR2 SVGAGI. The J segment lost 0 bases and the V segment lost 8 bases, leaving 4 bases of the junction unmatched.

This chain links TRBV19 with TRBJ2-5; 12 bases agree with TRBD1. This CDR3 is 20 amino acids long. The V and J ends lost 3 bases and 3 bases, in that order; junction bases with no gene match: 17. Germline-derived CDR1 and CDR2 are LNHDA and SQIVND (reference sequence). CDR3 DNA: TGTGCCAGTAGTATGAGGCTTAGGGGACAGGGGGCGCGGAAGGAAGAGACCCAGTACTTC. It specifies CASSMRLRGQGARKEETQYF.